These T cell receptor beta chains were read from a single sample in a study of blood T cell repertoires in COVID-19. Sequencing used immunoSEQ multiplex PCR; TCRdb keeps in-frame clones, though not all of them. The table shows about 54,000 clones, with over 80% occurring only once. The sequenced sample consisted of peripheral blood. Receptors originate from a man aged 40-50 years with COVID-19, enrolled during active disease. Both conserved end residues are part of each CDR3. D genes are given only for firm matches.

CASRTGESYNSPLHF | TRBV28 | TRBD1 | TRBJ1-6
CASSEWGQGTGANVLTF | TRBV25-1 | . | TRBJ2-6
CASTPSQSTDTQYF | TRBV5-4 | . | TRBJ2-3
CASSSQTDTQYF | TRBV7-9 | . | TRBJ2-3
CASSSDVVGGNQPQHF | TRBV6-6 | . | TRBJ1-5
CASNRASGGISYEQYF | TRBV7-9 | TRBD2 | TRBJ2-7
CASSLGQGGEKLFF | TRBV14 | TRBD1 | TRBJ1-4
CASSFSGGSYEQYF | TRBV5-1 | TRBD1 | TRBJ2-7
CATSERGSDTQYF | TRBV24-1 | . | TRBJ2-3
CASSVRLAGEEETQYF | TRBV5-5 | TRBD2 | TRBJ2-5
CATSPTTSNVYEQYF | TRBV15 | . | TRBJ2-7
CASSYGGGAVEQFF | TRBV6-2/TRBV6-3 | TRBD2 | TRBJ2-1
CASSQAVTGAPYEQYF | TRBV4-1 | TRBD1 | TRBJ2-7
CAIRGTGGTGELFF | TRBV10-3 | TRBD1 | TRBJ2-2
CASRDIGGANEQFF | TRBV5-6 | TRBD2 | TRBJ2-1
CASSWTGGTGELFF | TRBV5-6 | TRBD1 | TRBJ2-2
CASSPRVKGDNYGYTF | TRBV7-8 | . | TRBJ1-2
CASSYSTQGANEQYF | TRBV6-5 | TRBD1 | TRBJ2-7
CASVDRGNYGYTF | TRBV28 | TRBD1 | TRBJ1-2
CASSLVPGSSGANVLTF | TRBV11-3 | . | TRBJ2-6
CASSLTGVNTEAFF | TRBV7-3 | . | TRBJ1-1
CASSDAPPSTGELFF | TRBV25-1 | . | TRBJ2-2
CASSQELGGVLGLFF | TRBV3-1/TRBV3-2 | . | TRBJ2-1
CASSLEMIGTYNEQFF | TRBV7-6 | . | TRBJ2-1
CASSPRGARALQPQHF | TRBV21-1 | . | TRBJ1-5
CASSLWQGAQSELFF | TRBV27 | TRBD1 | TRBJ1-4
CSVASQAYEQYF | TRBV29-1 | . | TRBJ2-7
CASSADRGWPAGELFF | TRBV6-1 | TRBD1 | TRBJ2-2
CASSGRDTGKVQPQHF | TRBV21-1 | . | TRBJ1-5
CASSKDRGQETQYF | TRBV7-6 | TRBD1 | TRBJ2-5
CAISGDGSSYEQYF | TRBV10-3 | . | TRBJ2-7
CASSQDHTGNEQFF | TRBV4-2 | . | TRBJ2-1
CASSPDTDLVSPLHF | TRBV14 | . | TRBJ1-6
CASSPMGHYSNQPQHF | TRBV4-1 | . | TRBJ1-5
CASSRSGVPRGKLFF | TRBV6-2/TRBV6-3 | . | TRBJ1-4
CASSRDSQHQYF | TRBV7-8 | TRBD1 | TRBJ2-7
CASSKDRGYTEAFF | TRBV19 | TRBD1 | TRBJ1-1
CASSPSGRVYGYTF | TRBV11-2 | . | TRBJ1-2
CASSLGLPPRLLVF | TRBV11-3 | . | TRBJ2-1
CAIGNRSYEQYF | TRBV10-3 | . | TRBJ2-7
CAWSVGRNNSPLHF | TRBV30 | . | TRBJ1-6
CASSLRGGAGATGELFF | TRBV4-2 | TRBD2 | TRBJ2-2
CASSSLLAGDYNEQFF | TRBV7-3 | TRBD2 | TRBJ2-1
CASSQDRETGENYGYTF | TRBV4-2 | TRBD1 | TRBJ1-2
CASRTDTVYEQYF | TRBV6-6 | . | TRBJ2-7
CASSLGPGAIGSPLHF | TRBV19 | . | TRBJ1-6